The clone carrying this T cell receptor beta chain was detected ten times or more. This sample is drawn from a study of glioma-infiltrating T cells. The V segment lost 6 bases and the J segment 0 bases; nucleotides outside the gene matches: 9. This CDR3 has 16 amino acids. Using RNA template, CDR3s of TCR alpha and beta were amplified with iRepertoire arm-PCR. A single record per CDR3 protein comes from TCRdb applying MiXCR to the multiplex PCR reads. The table includes 6,000 or so distinct CDR3 sequences, 25% to 35% detected once. The sequence was collected from a human donor with low-grade glioma or glioblastoma, undergoing nonglioma brain surgery, or in good health (not recorded which). Sequenced input: glioma tissue, nonneoplastic brain tissue, or PBMCs (not recorded which). The V and J genes are TRBV12-3 or TRBV12-4 and TRBJ2-3; TRBD2 aligns across 7 bases. CDR3 region: CASSPTAGLSTDTQYF. The CDR3 nucleotides are TGTGCCAGCAGCCCTACAGCGGGACTTAGCACAGATACGCAGTATTTT.